This TCR beta chain was recovered during a study of T-cell memory formation after mild COVID-19 (dated by TCRdb to the early 2020s). A note on the overall study: TCR sequence clusters from the two donors were found to be largely donor specific. In a couple of donors, T-cell clones that expanded and contracted after mild COVID-19 were followed by sequencing TCRalpha and TCRbeta repertoires longitudinally. The cohort comprised two young, previously healthy adult volunteers, one female and one male.

Ficoll-Paque density gradient centrifugation was the method used to isolate PBMCs. Sequencing instrument: Illumina NovaSeq 6000. TCRalpha and TCRbeta cDNA libraries were constructed by 5'RACE with constant-segment primers, with sample barcodes and unique molecular identifiers being introduced. RNA was extracted from every sample with Trizol reagent. The libraries were amplified in two PCR steps, and the second step added a second sample barcode and Illumina TruSeq adapters. Libraries were sequenced on an Illumina NovaSeq with 2 x 150 bp paired-end reads. In the original analysis: Reads were demultiplexed and collapsed into UMI-guided consensus sequences with migec v1.2.7. Using mixcr v2.1.11, UMI consensuses were aligned to TRA and TRB V and J templates and then assembled into clonotypes. A clonotype was counted as expanded or contracted only if both edgeR and NoisET called the change significant, with noise models trained on biological replicates. edgeR calls used a false discovery rate-adjusted p below 0.01 and a log2 fold-change threshold of 1. As an exploratory analysis of dynamics, max-normalized trajectories of the 1000 most abundant clonotypes were examined by PCA with hierarchical clustering. Separately sequenced CD4+ and CD8+ repertoires were used to assign a CD4 or CD8 phenotype to each responding clone. TCRdb reanalyzed the raw reads on its own, using fastp at Q25 for trimming and MiXCR for clone calling, and kept in-frame beta chains. When rows share a CDR3 protein, they turn into one entry using the most common DNA and genes. It is TCRdb's table, rather than the study itself, that gives the V and J calls and clone size. Present in this sample are 350,000 to 450,000 distinct CDR3 sequences, 24% of which were seen just once. Together, the top ten hold around 9% of the sample.

The investigation overall reported the following: The detection of some responding clones in pre-infection memory suggests that pre-existing cross-reactive memory T cells joined the SARS-CoV-2 response. Clones contracting from day 15 to 85 had balanced CD4/CD8 phenotypes, while a second wave expanding from day 15 to 37 was biased towards CD4+. The study included only a couple of mild cases, and larger cohorts that include severe cases with pre-infection samples were judged to be necessary. Contracting CD4+ clones were located mainly in the CM and EM memory subsets, whereas CD8+ clones were found to be enriched in EMRA. SARS-CoV-2 specificity of the second-wave clones peaking on day 37 was not confirmed.

Of note for this clonotype: Its specific antigen is unknown. No base quality values were provided; no much bigger clone lies one nucleotide off.

From its cysteine to its phenylalanine, the CDR3 spans 14 amino acids. The CDR3 DNA has 42 bases and is translated from base 1. CDR1 and CDR2 were assigned from the germline V gene as SGHTA and FQGNSA. Relative to germline, V is 2 bases shorter and J is 6 bases shorter, with 12 bases between their ends. This TCR derives from an adult woman who had mild COVID-19 (a few samples of this study predate the infection). The sample titles of this study are shuffled in the database, so cell type and time point are left out; the donor was told from shared clones. Rearrangement joined TRBV7-2 to TRBJ2-3; possibly the D gene is TRBD2, per 6 matching bases. Sequencing used PBMCs or a T cell subset sorted from them (not recorded which). The nucleotides read TGTGCCAGCAGCTTAATGGAGGGAGGCGATACGCAGTATTTT. Its product reads: CASSLMEGGDTQYF.